The rows below give T cell receptor beta chains drawn from one sample of a study of blood T cells in healthy people across ages. TCRdb analysed the 5' RACE reads with MiXCR anew, one entry per CDR3 protein. The sample contains 1,500,000 or so distinct CDR3 sequences, about 45% of which appear only once. The sequenced sample was blood. These receptors were obtained from a woman aged 18-30 years in good health. The CDR3 runs from the conserved cysteine through the conserved F or W. The D gene is left open where the match is weak. A row's size may be missing; if present it is once, few, many or a size class.

CDR3aa | CDR3nt | j_gene | abundance | v_gene | d_gene
CASSLTTGEGEQYF | TGTGCCAGCAGCTTAACGACAGGGGAGGGCGAGCAGTACTTC | TRBJ2-7 | . | TRBV7-9 | .
CAIGEPGTGGAYEQYF | TGTGCCATCGGGGAACCCGGGACAGGAGGCGCCTACGAGCAGTACTTC | TRBJ2-7 | few | TRBV10-3 | TRBD1
CASSQESTGESYEQYF | TGTGCCAGCAGCCAAGAGTCGACAGGGGAGAGCTACGAGCAGTACTTC | TRBJ2-7 | . | TRBV3-1 | TRBD1
CSAIPLGSYTDTQYF | TGCAGTGCTATACCCCTTGGCTCCTACACAGATACGCAGTATTTT | TRBJ2-3 | . | TRBV20-1 | .
CASSLHWSSYNEQFF | TGTGCCAGCAGCCTCCATTGGAGCTCCTACAATGAGCAGTTCTTC | TRBJ2-1 | . | TRBV7-2 | .
CASSQDLLAGAGDTQYF | TGTGCCAGCAGCCAAGATTTACTAGCGGGAGCAGGAGATACGCAGTATTTT | TRBJ2-3 | . | TRBV4-2 | TRBD2
CASSFSAGPNGYTF | TGTGCCAGCAGTTTTAGCGCAGGGCCCAATGGCTACACCTTC | TRBJ1-2 | few | TRBV7-2 | .
CASTVDSQLGFNEQFF | TGTGCCAGCACCGTGGACAGTCAACTGGGTTTCAATGAGCAGTTCTTC | TRBJ2-1 | many | TRBV12-3/TRBV12-4 | .
CASSLAPQAYEQYF | TGTGCCAGCAGTCTAGCGCCCCAAGCTTACGAGCAGTACTTC | TRBJ2-7 | . | TRBV6-5 | .
CASSYLGDEGYTF | TGTGCCAGCAGTTATTTGGGAGACGAGGGCTACACCTTC | TRBJ1-2 | . | TRBV6-2/TRBV6-3 | .
CASSARGGLTDTQYF | TGTGCCAGCAGTGCCCGCGGAGGGCTCACAGATACGCAGTATTTT | TRBJ2-3 | . | TRBV25-1 | .
CASSEGSKQETQYF | TGTGCCAGCAGTGAAGGTAGCAAACAAGAGACCCAGTACTTC | TRBJ2-5 | . | TRBV2 | .
CSARARGEEFF | TGCAGTGCTAGAGCCCGGGGTGAAGAGTTCTTC | TRBJ2-1 | few | TRBV20-1 | .
CATSRDREYEQYF | TGTGCCACCAGCAGAGATCGGGAGTACGAGCAGTACTTC | TRBJ2-7 | . | TRBV15 | .
CASLGFGTGGSDTQYF | TGTGCCAGTCTGGGGTTTGGGACAGGGGGTTCAGATACGCAGTATTTT | TRBJ2-3 | few | TRBV12-3/TRBV12-4 | TRBD1